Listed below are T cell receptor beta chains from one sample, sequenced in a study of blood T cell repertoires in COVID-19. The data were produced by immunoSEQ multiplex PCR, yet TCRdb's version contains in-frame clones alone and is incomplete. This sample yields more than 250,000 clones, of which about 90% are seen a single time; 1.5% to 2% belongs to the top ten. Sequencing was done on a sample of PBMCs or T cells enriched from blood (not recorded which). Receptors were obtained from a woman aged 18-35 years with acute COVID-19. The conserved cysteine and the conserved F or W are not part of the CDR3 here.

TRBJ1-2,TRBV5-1,ASSARTRDNYGYT
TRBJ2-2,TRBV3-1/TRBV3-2,ASSRSETGELF
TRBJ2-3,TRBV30,AGALRDTQY
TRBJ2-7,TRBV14,ASSQDPVYEQY
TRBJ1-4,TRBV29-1,SVSRDRKLF
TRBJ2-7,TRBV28,ASTMRGASYEQY
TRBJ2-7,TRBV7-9,ASSWSGSKSYEQY
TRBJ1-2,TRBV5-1,ASSPGQDRYYGYT
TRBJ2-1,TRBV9,ASSEGGGRYNEQF
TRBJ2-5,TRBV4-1,ASSQEHRETQY
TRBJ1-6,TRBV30,AWSVDRIQPLH
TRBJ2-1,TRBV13,ASSPTESSYNEQF
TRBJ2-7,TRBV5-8,ASSPWGGYEQY
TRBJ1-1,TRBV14,ASSHLTDRRSF
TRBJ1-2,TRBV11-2,ASSHGIRGGYT
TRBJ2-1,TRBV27,ASSLSGQGGLATYYNEQF
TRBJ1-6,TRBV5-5,ASSWSGSPLH
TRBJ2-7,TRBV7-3,ASSLGGTYEQY
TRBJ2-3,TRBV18,ASSPRTLGVVAGADTQY
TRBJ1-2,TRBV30,AWSVPHPGGDYGYT
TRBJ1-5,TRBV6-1,ASSDEVRRPQH
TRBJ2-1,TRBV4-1,ASSHGLAGGGSSYNEQF
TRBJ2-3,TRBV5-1,ASTRLAGILDTQY
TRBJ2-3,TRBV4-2,ASSQAAGDPTDTQY
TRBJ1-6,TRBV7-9,ASSLGDSPLH
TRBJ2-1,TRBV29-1,SATSTYNEQF
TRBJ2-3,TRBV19,ASSAPGRTLNTQY
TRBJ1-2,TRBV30,AWGGQGARGYT
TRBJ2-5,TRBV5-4,ASSLNSQETQY
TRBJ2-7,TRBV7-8,ASSLVYSREQY
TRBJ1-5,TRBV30,AWSVVGVVQPQH
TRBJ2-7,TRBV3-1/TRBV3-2,ASSQEPQPGITYEQY
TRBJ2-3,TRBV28,ASTTAGGLNTDTQY
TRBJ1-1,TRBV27,ASSLSRAGDTEAF
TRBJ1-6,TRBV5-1,ASSLGTGNMALH
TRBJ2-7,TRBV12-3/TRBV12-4,ASNLGGYEQY
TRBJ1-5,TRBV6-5,ASNDRGRGNQPQH
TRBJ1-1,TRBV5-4,ASSVLWGLENTEAF
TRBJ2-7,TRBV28,ASSLEGAGGEQY
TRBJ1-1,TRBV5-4,ASSAGPGQRTEAF
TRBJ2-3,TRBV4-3,ASSQDRVGNTQY
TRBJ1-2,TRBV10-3,AISVGTANYGYT
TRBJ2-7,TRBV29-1,SVEDRGREQY
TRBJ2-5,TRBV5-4,ASSSSGRGETQY
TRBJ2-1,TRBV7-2,ASTNLAPGRQF
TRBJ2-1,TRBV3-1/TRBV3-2,ASSQDGGPYPYNEQF
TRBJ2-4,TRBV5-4,ASSLGAGDGVAKNIQY
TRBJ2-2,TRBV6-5,ASSYVGPLAGELF
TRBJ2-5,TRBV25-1,ASSEWGEAQETQY
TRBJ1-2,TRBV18,ASSPTDNYGYT
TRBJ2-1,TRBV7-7,ASSPRSSGRGRNEQF
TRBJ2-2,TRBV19,ASMWTFNTGELF
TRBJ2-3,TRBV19,ASSRTGGRGTDTQY